This T cell receptor beta chain was documented in a study of blood T cell repertoires in COVID-19 (dated by TCRdb to 2020 to 2021). At the level of the whole study: Samples from collaborators originated in the United States, Italy and Spain and spanned both the acute and convalescent phases of COVID-19. The prospective study material was composed of cDNA or gDNA derived from T cells, B-cell-depleted T cells, or PBMCs. Deeply sampled blood TCRbeta repertoires from subjects exposed to, actively infected with, or recovered from COVID-19 were included in the dataset. The repertoires were released in a freely available public database meant as a resource for research on the immune response to SARS-CoV-2. Samples were obtained from the ongoing ImmuneRACE study (first 160 participants) and from over a thousand subjects provided by 6 global collaborators. Nearly every sample came with metadata listing a de-identified subject ID, COVID-19 status, age in years and sex. Where available, HLA class I and class II types were obtained from metadata supplied by the sample provider rather than from assay-based typing. Study-wide conclusions, independent of this receptor: The amount of clinical and demographic metadata varied by source and participant and was provided uncurated.

Collaborating institutions collected whole blood in K2EDTA tubes following their own protocols. For TCRbeta analysis, collaborators shipped samples as frozen whole blood, isolated PBMCs, or DNA extracted from either of those sample types. The immunoSEQ Assay, a bias-controlled multiplex PCR, was used to amplify TCRbeta CDR3 regions from genomic DNA. On the authors' methods: Within the assay, amplification of reference gene primers was used to estimate how many nucleated cells each sample contained. To quantify the absolute abundance of each unique TCRbeta CDR3 rearrangement, sequence reads were collapsed and filtered. For each sample, productive Simpson clonality was calculated by taking the square root of Simpson's diversity index across productive rearrangements. TCRdb took this table from immuneACCESS and kept in-frame rearrangements with V and J called. Such tables lack part of the clones; where checked against another copy, unresolved V genes explain under half of the gap, and the rest is unexplained. V, J and clone size derive from that table, while D and trimming were established from the DNA sequence. This sample has more than 75,000 clones in its table, and about 91% of those were observed once. The ten most abundant clones make up 7.5% to 9.5% of the sample.

About this clone itself: Its antigen remains undetermined. Per-base quality was not reported, and no clone a single base away is much larger than it.

The germline V gene (reference sequence) gives CDR1 as LNHDA and CDR2 as SQIVND. The germline ends are 22 bases apart after V is trimmed by 5 bases and J by 5 bases. Spanning cysteine to phenylalanine, the CDR3 consists of 16 amino acids. Kept here is only the CDR3 DNA, which spans 48 bases and is read in frame from base 1. The sequence was collected from a woman in her 70s with acute or convalescent COVID-19. Sequenced input: peripheral blood. The rearrangement combines TRBV19 with TRBJ2-7; perhaps TRBD1 is the D gene, with 6 bases matching. The DNA sequence follows: TGTGCCAGTAGTGGACGAATAGGCCGGGACAACCACGAGCAGTACTTC. Its protein reads: CASSGRIGRDNHEQYF.